Presented here are 25 T cell receptor beta chains from one specimen sequenced in a study of blood T cell repertoires in COVID-19. Measured with immunoSEQ multiplex PCR; TCRdb has only the in-frame clones, and not every one. The sample holds about 59,000 clones; 70% to 80% are singletons and the top ten take around 3.2%. The sample comprised peripheral blood. The receptors come from a man aged 60 to 69 with acute or convalescent COVID-19.

This clone has more than one count but fewer than ten. This chain joins TRBV18 and TRBJ2-7, with D perhaps TRBD2 (6 bases). This CDR3 is built from 14 residues. Looked up from germline, CDR1 is KGHSH and CDR2 is LQKENI. Trimming left V 6 bases short and J 3 bases short, with 15 bases between. CDR3 coding DNA: TGTGCCAGCTCCCTGGCGGGGAGTCTCTACGAGCAGTACTTC. Protein sequence: CASSLAGSLYEQYF.

This clone was observed once. V usage is TRBV20-1 and J usage is TRBJ2-1; 13 bases are shared with TRBD2. The CDR3 totals 16 residues. V shed 3 bases, J shed 9 bases, and the junction held 11 bases outside the gene matches. The germline gives CDR1 DFQATT, CDR2 SNEGSKA (reference sequence). DNA for the CDR3: TGCAGTGCTAGTGACCCCGGGACTAGCGGGATAGGTGAGCAGTTCTTC. Protein product: CSASDPGTSGIGEQFF.

This clone was recorded once. This chain joins TRBV6-5 and TRBJ1-6; 11 positions match TRBD1. J lost 10 bases, V lost 4 bases, and 6 bases had no gene match. CDR1 MNHEY and CDR2 SVGAGI come from the germline V gene. CDR3 length: 15 residues. This chain's CDR3 is CASSSRDRGNSPLHF. As DNA, the CDR3 is TGTGCCAGCAGTTCAAGGGACAGGGGGAACTCACCCCTCCACTTT.

This rearrangement joins TRBV29-1 to TRBJ1-2; D not resolved. The germline V and J ends were trimmed by 7 bases and 8 bases, with 14 bases remaining between them. Germline assignment: CDR1 SQVTM and CDR2 ANQGSEA. The CDR3 totals 11 residues. The CDR3 bases are TGCAGCGCAGACACTCCTCGCGGCTACACCTTC. Its translation is CSADTPRGYTF.

The count of this clone is one. This chain connects TRBV4-1 to TRBJ2-7; D is possibly TRBD2 (5 bases). V lost 4 bases and J 2 bases, leaving 9 bases between the germline ends. Germline values: CDR1 MGHRA, CDR2 YSYEKL. The CDR3 loop spans 13 amino acids. The CDR3 bases are TGCGCCAGCAGCCGGACGGGAACCTACGAGCAGTACTTC. Translating gives CASSRTGTYEQYF.

This chain connects TRBV2 to TRBJ1-1, with D hard to call. The CDR3 contains 13 residues. Germline-derived CDR1 and CDR2 are SNHLY and FYNNEI. Trimming removed 3 bases from V and 7 bases from J, with 12 bases in between. The CDR3 region has the DNA TGTGCCAGCAGTGAGTCGTCGGGGTTTGAAGCTTTCTTT. Protein sequence: CASSESSGFEAFF.

The rearrangement uses TRBV14 and TRBJ2-5, with D possibly being TRBD2 (5 bases). CDR1 and CDR2 from the germline V gene are SGHDN and FVKESK. This CDR3 is built from 12 residues. The V gene lost 0 bases and the J gene lost 7 bases, with 6 bases spanning the gap. CDR3 nucleotides: TGTGCCAGCAGCCAAGATGAGGGGACCCAGTACTTC. This translates into CASSQDEGTQYF.

V gene TRBV30 combines with J gene TRBJ1-4, with TRBD1 matching over 7 bases. The J segment lost 8 bases and the V segment lost 1 base, leaving 10 bases of the junction unmatched. This CDR3 has 15 residues. CDR1 and CDR2 from the germline V gene are GTSNPN and SVGIG (reference sequence). The CDR3 reads CAWSAKTGSGEKLFF. CDR3 sequence (DNA): TGTGCCTGGAGTGCGAAGACAGGGAGCGGCGAAAAACTGTTTTTT.

This chain connects TRBV5-6 to TRBJ2-5; TRBD2 agrees at 9 bases. The CDR3 length is 16 residues. Germline loops: CDR1 SGHDT, CDR2 YYEEEE. With V trimmed by 0 bases and J by 2 bases, 5 bases remained unmatched. The CDR3, as DNA: TGTGCCAGCAGCTTGGGGTGGACTAGCGAGCAAGAGACCCAGTACTTC. As protein: CASSLGWTSEQETQYF.

This clone was observed a few times. The chain links TRBV7-2 to TRBJ1-2, with D perhaps TRBD1 (6 bases). Trimming took 5 bases from V and 2 from J, leaving 12 bases between them. Germline V gene sequence: CDR1 SGHTA, CDR2 FQGNSA. The CDR3 has 14 residues. CDR3: CASSVSTGNYGYTF. CDR3 coding DNA: TGTGCCAGCAGCGTATCGACAGGAAACTATGGCTACACCTTC. Together with reference TRBV7-2 and TRBJ1-2, the CDR3 gives the full variable domain: GAGVSQSPSNKVTEKGKDVELRCDPISGHTALYWYRQSLGQGLEFLIYFQGNSAPDKSGLPSDRFSAERTGGSVSTLTIQRTQQEDSAVYLCASSVSTGNYGYTFGSGTRLTVV.

V and J are TRBV4-1 and TRBJ2-1, with 7 bases that match TRBD1. The CDR3 is 14 residues long. Germline values: CDR1 MGHRA, CDR2 YSYEKL. Trimming cost V 6 bases and J 6 bases; bases outside gene matches: 8. CDR3 coding DNA: TGCGCCAGCAGTAACCACCGGGACAGCAATGAGCAGTTCTTC. It encodes CASSNHRDSNEQFF.

V and J are TRBV18 and TRBJ2-5; TRBD2 matches at 8 bases. This CDR3 is built from 15 residues. V trimming: 3 bases; J trimming: 2 bases; junction bases outside the gene matches: 5. Germline lookup yields CDR1 KGHSH and CDR2 LQKENI. CDR3 in DNA: TGTGCCAGCTCACCTTCAAGCGGGGGACAAGAGACCCAGTACTTC. It yields the protein CASSPSSGGQETQYF.

The chain couples TRBV19 to TRBJ2-2; D uncertain. Trimming shortened V by 5 bases and J by 8 bases, and 15 bases separated the two germline ends. Per the germline V gene, CDR1 is LNHDA and CDR2 is SQIVND (reference sequence). The CDR3 sequence is 14 residues long. CDR3 nucleotide sequence: TGTGCCAGTAGTGAATGGAAGTGGGCTGGGGAGCTGTTTTTT. It translates to CASSEWKWAGELFF.

The V call is TRBV15, the J call TRBJ2-1, with D possibly TRBD2 on 6 matching bases. In germline, CDR1 is LNHNV, CDR2 YYDKDF (reference sequence). CDR3 length: 13 amino acids. V was shortened by 8 bases and J by 5 bases, with 13 bases between the two germline ends. The DNA of the CDR3 is TGTGCCACCTCGGGAGTTTGGGACAATGAGCAGTTCTTC. It is translated as CATSGVWDNEQFF. Full variable domain (missing parts from reference TRBV15 and TRBJ2-1): DAMVIQNPRYQVTQFGKPVTLSCSQTLNHNVMYWYQQKSSQAPKLLFHYYDKDFNNEADTPDNFQSRRPNTSFCFLDIRSPGLGDTAMYLCATSGVWDNEQFFGPGTRLTVL.

The chain recombines TRBV28 with TRBJ2-1; 8 bases align to TRBD1. J lost 1 base, V lost 7 bases, and 9 bases had no gene match. The CDR3 is 16 residues long. In germline, CDR1 is MDHEN, CDR2 SYDVKM. CDR3 residues: CASTSRGRGSYNEQFF. CDR3 nucleotide sequence: TGTGCCAGCACGAGCAGGGGGCGCGGGTCCTACAATGAGCAGTTCTTC.

This clone was counted once. V is TRBV5-5 and J is TRBJ2-7; 7 nucleotides agree with TRBD1. Germline CDR1 and CDR2: SGHKS and YYEKEE (reference sequence). J gave up 1 base and V 0 bases, and 1 base lay outside the gene matches. CDR3 size: 14 residues. CDR3 loop: CASSLEGASYEQYF. As DNA, the CDR3 is TGTGCCAGCAGCTTGGAGGGGGCGTCCTACGAGCAGTACTTC.

The chain's CDR3 is CATSREPSYEQYF. The CDR3 DNA sequence: TGTGCCACCAGCAGAGAGCCCAGCTACGAGCAGTACTTC. This sequence joins TRBV15 and TRBJ2-7; D remains unclear. V was clipped by 0 bases and J by 3 bases, with 6 bases between them. This CDR3 has 13 amino acids. Germline CDR1 is LNHNV and CDR2 is YYDKDF (reference sequence).

V is TRBV2 and J is TRBJ1-1, with D hard to call. Trimming took off 7 bases at V and 2 bases at J, with 8 bases between the two ends. CDR3 length: 12 amino acids. The germline gives CDR1 SNHLY, CDR2 FYNNEI. The CDR3 DNA follows: TGTGCCAGCACCCCCGGTAACACTGAAGCTTTCTTT. Translating it yields CASTPGNTEAFF.

The chain combines TRBV28 with TRBJ1-2; D is undetermined. V gave up 2 bases and J gave up 0 bases, with 7 bases separating them. This CDR3 is 14 amino acids long. CDR1 is MDHEN and CDR2 is SYDVKM in the germline V gene. The CDR3 nucleotides are TGTGCCAGCAGTTTAACCCGGGCTAACTATGGCTACACCTTC. Its protein is CASSLTRANYGYTF.

The rearrangement links TRBV9 to TRBJ2-7; 7 nucleotides match TRBD1. The CDR3 runs 14 residues. Germline CDR1 reads SGDLS; CDR2 reads YYNGEE. The junction had 3 bases not matched to a gene; V was cut back by 0 bases and J by 3 bases. The CDR3 protein is CASSVGQGVYEQYF. The DNA of the CDR3 is TGTGCCAGCAGCGTAGGACAGGGCGTCTACGAGCAGTACTTC.

The chain combines TRBV4-1 with TRBJ1-3; 9 bases are shared with TRBD1. Per the germline V gene, CDR1 is MGHRA and CDR2 is YSYEKL. The CDR3 totals 17 residues. The trim removed 4 bases at V and 0 bases at J, leaving 7 bases unmatched. The chain's CDR3 is CASSPRGTGLSGNTIYF. In nucleotides, the CDR3 is TGCGCCAGCAGCCCACGGGGGACAGGGCTCTCTGGAAACACCATATATTTT.

V and J are TRBV5-5 and TRBJ1-1, with a weak D call TRBD1 (5 bases). This CDR3 has 13 residues. Deletions cut 1 base from V and 5 bases from J, with 9 bases between. CDR1 is SGHKS and CDR2 is YYEKEE in the germline V gene (reference sequence). The CDR3 sequence is CASSLWGPTEAFF. Here the CDR3 DNA reads TGTGCCAGCAGCTTGTGGGGCCCAACTGAAGCTTTCTTT.

This chain connects TRBV19 to TRBJ1-2, with TRBD1 identical over 9 bases. Germline V gene sequence: CDR1 LNHDA, CDR2 SQIVND (reference sequence). This CDR3 is 13 amino acids long. Trimming at V came to 5 bases and at J to 12 bases, leaving 10 bases not matched to a gene. CDR3 sequence reads: CASSQQGAYLHTF. CDR3 in DNA: TGTGCCAGTAGTCAACAGGGGGCTTATCTCCACACCTTC.

V is TRBV14 and J is TRBJ1-1; D ambiguous. Trimming stripped 1 base from V and 7 bases from J, with 10 bases between. The CDR3 is made up of 13 amino acids. The germline CDR1 and CDR2 sequences are SGHDN and FVKESK. This CDR3 is CASSQVSAVEAFF. In DNA, the CDR3 is TGTGCCAGCAGCCAAGTTTCGGCGGTTGAAGCTTTCTTT.

This chain joins TRBV9 and TRBJ1-1; a weak D match, TRBD1 (5 bases). The CDR3 loop spans 15 amino acids. In germline, CDR1 is SGDLS, CDR2 YYNGEE. Trimming took 3 bases from V and 4 from J, leaving 16 bases between them. CDR3 amino acids: CASSAIGGGGTEAFF. The CDR3 DNA follows: TGTGCCAGCAGCGCCATTGGCGGGGGAGGCACTGAAGCTTTCTTT. Together with reference TRBV9 and TRBJ1-1, the CDR3 gives the full variable domain: DSGVTQTPKHLITATGQRVTLRCSPRSGDLSVYWYQQSLDQGLQFLIQYYNGEERAKGNILERFSAQQFPDLHSELNLSSLELGDSALYFCASSAIGGGGTEAFFGQGTRLTVV.